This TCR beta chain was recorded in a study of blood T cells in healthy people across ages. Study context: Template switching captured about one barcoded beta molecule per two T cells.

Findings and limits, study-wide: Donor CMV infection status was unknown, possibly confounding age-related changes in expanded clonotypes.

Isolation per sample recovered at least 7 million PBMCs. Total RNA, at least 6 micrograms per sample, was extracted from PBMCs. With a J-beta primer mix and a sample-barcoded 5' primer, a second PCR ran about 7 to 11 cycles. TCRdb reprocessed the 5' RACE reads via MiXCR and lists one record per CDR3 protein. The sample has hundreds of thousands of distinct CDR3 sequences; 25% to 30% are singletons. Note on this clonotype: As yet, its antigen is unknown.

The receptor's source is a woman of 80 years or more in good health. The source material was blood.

The CDR3: CSVEMDWGTASEGYTF. The CDR3 coding sequence is TGCAGCGTTGAGATGGACTGGGGGACAGCGAGTGAGGGCTACACCTTC. The chain carries TRBV29-1 and TRBJ1-2; TRBD1 agrees at 7 bases. In germline, CDR1 is SQVTM, CDR2 ANQGSEA. This CDR3 region has 16 residues. Losses at the gene ends were 3 bases for V and 8 bases for J; bases not matched to a gene: 18.